The clone carrying this TCR beta chain was seen at least ten times. Its antigen remains unidentified. Quantitative 5'-RACE with molecular barcodes produced the TCR beta libraries. MiXCR, applied by TCRdb to the 5' RACE reads, yields one record per CDR3 protein. The sample holds about 36,000 distinct CDR3 sequences, 13% seen once. The sample comes from a study of CD8 T cells in ankylosing spondylitis. Findings and caveats of the study: The clones that were linked to disease were reported to be significantly enriched in matched synovial fluid samples from ankylosing spondylitis patients. One TCR beta motif, made up of about 8 highly homologous variants, appeared characteristic of ankylosing spondylitis blood.

Germline V CDR1 and CDR2: LGHDT, YNNKEL (reference sequence). This CDR3 region has 15 residues. V shed 4 bases, J shed 2 bases, and the junction held 5 bases outside the gene matches. The sample taken for sequencing was synovial fluid, either unsorted or a sorted T cell fraction (not recorded which). The chain carries TRBV3-1 and TRBJ2-7, with 10 bases lining up with TRBD2. The sequence was obtained from a male donor with ankylosing spondylitis. The chain's CDR3 is CASSPRTSGTYEQYF. The CDR3 DNA follows: TGTGCCAGCAGCCCCAGGACTAGCGGAACCTACGAGCAGTACTTC.